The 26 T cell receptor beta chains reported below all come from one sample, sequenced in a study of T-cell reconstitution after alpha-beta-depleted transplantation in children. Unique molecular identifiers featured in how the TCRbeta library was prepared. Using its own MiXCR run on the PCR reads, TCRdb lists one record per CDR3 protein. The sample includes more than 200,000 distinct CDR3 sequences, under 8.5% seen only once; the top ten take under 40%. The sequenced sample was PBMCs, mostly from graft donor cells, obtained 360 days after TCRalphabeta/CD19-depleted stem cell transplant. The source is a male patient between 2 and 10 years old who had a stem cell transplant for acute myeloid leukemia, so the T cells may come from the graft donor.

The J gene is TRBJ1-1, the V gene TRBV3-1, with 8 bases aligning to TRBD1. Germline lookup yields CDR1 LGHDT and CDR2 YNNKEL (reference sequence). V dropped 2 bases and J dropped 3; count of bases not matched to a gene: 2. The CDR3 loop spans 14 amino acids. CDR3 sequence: CASSQNRGDTEAFF. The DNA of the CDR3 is TGTGCCAGCAGCCAAAACAGGGGGGACACTGAAGCTTTCTTT.

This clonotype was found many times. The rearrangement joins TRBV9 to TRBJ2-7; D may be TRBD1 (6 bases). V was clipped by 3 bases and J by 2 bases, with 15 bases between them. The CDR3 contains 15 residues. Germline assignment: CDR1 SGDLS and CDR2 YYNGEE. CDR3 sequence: CASSAGRDTTYEQYF. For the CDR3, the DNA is TGTGCCAGCAGCGCGGGCCGGGACACGACCTACGAGCAGTACTTC.

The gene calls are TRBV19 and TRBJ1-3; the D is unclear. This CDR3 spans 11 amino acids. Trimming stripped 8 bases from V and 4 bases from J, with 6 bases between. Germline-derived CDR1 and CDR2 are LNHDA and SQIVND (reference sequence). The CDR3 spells CASWRGNTIYF. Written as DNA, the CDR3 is TGTGCCAGTTGGCGGGGAAACACCATATATTTT.

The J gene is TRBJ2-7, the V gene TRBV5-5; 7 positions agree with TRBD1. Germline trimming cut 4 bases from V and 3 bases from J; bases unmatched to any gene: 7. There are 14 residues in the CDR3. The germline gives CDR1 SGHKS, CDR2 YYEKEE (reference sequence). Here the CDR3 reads CASSSPGGLYEQYV. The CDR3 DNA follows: TGTGCCAGCAGCAGCCCAGGGGGTCTCTACGAGCAGTACGTC.

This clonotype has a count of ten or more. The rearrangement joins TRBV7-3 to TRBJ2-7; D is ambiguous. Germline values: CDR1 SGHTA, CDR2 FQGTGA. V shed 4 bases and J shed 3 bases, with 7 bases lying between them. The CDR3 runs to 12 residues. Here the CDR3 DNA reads TGTGCCAGCAGCTCTAACGGCTACGAGCAGTACTTC. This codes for CASSSNGYEQYF.

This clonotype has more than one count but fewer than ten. CDR3 in amino acids: CSARGWNQPKNLSSGANVLTF. The CDR3 region has the DNA TGCAGTGCTAGAGGGTGGAACCAGCCAAAAAACCTGAGCTCTGGGGCCAACGTCCTGACTTTC. The rearrangement links TRBV20-1 to TRBJ2-6; D is uncertain. The CDR3 totals 21 residues. In germline, CDR1 is DFQATT, CDR2 SNEGSKA (reference sequence). The V end lost 1 base, the J end lost 0 bases, and 25 bases lay between the germline ends.

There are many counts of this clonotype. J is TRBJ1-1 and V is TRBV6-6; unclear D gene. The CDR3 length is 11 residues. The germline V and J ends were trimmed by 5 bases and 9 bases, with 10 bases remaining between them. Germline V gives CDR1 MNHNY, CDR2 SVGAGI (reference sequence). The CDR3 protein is CASSHGGQAFF. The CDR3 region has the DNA TGTGCCAGCAGTCACGGTGGGCAAGCTTTCTTT.

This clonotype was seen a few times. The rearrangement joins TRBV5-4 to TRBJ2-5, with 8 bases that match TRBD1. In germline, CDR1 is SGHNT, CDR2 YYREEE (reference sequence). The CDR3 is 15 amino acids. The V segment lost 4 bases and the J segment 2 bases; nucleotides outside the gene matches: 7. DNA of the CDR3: TGTGCCAGCAGCAGCACCGGGACAGGACAAGAGACCCAGTACTTC. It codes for CASSSTGTGQETQYF.

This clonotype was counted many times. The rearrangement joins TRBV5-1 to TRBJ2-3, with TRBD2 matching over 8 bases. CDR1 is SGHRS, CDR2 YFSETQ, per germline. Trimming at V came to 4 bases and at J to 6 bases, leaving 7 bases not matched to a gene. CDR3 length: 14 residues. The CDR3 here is CASSPTGGADTQYF. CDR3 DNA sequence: TGCGCCAGCAGCCCCACGGGAGGGGCCGATACGCAGTATTTT.

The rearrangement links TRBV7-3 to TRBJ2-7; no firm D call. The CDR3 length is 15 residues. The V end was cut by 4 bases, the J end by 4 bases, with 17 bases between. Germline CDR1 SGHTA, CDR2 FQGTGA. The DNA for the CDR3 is TGTGCCAGCAGCTCCCGGACGAACACGAATTACGAGCAGTACGTC. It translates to CASSSRTNTNYEQYV.

CDR3: CASSGRDRAYNEQFF. In DNA, the CDR3 is TGTGCCAGCAGTGGCCGGGACAGGGCTTACAATGAGCAGTTCTTC. The genes are TRBV12-3 or TRBV12-4 and TRBJ2-1; 9 bases are shared with TRBD1. The CDR3 loop spans 15 amino acids. After removal of 5 bases from V and 4 bases from J, the junction contained 6 bases not matched to a gene.

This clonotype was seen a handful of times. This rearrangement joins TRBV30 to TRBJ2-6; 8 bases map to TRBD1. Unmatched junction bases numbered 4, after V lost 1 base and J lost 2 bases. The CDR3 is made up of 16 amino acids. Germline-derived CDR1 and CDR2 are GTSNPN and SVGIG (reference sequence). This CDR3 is CAWSETGVTGANVLTF. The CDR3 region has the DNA TGTGCCTGGAGTGAGACAGGGGTCACTGGGGCCAACGTCCTGACTTTC.

The CDR3 region has the DNA TGTGCCAGCAGTCCTAGCGGACGTTCGAACACCGGGGAGCTGTTTTTT. This gives the protein CASSPSGRSNTGELFF. This chain links TRBV28 with TRBJ2-2; 7 bases match TRBD2. V was pared by 5 bases and J by 0 bases, with 6 bases of the junction left unmatched. CDR3 length equals 16 residues. CDR1 and CDR2 from the germline V gene are MDHEN and SYDVKM.

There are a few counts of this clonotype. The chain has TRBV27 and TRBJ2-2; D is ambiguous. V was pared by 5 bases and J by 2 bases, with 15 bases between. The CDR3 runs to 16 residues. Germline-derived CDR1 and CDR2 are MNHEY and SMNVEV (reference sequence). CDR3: CASSPLKGLNTGELFF. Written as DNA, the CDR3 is TGTGCCAGCAGTCCCCTCAAAGGCCTCAACACCGGGGAGCTGTTTTTT.

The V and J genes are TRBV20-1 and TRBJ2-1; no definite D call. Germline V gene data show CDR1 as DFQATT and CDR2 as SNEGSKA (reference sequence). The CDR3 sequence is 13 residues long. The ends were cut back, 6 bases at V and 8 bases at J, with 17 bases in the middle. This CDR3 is CSAPARSTYEQFF. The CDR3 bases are TGCAGTGCCCCCGCTAGATCGACCTATGAGCAGTTCTTC.

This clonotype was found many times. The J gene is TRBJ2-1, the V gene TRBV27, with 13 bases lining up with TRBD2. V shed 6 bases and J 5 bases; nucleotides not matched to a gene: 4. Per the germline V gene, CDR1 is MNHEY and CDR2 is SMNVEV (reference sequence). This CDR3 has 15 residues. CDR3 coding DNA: TGTGCCAGCAGCACCGGGACTAGCGGGAACAATGAGCAGTTCTTC. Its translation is CASSTGTSGNNEQFF.

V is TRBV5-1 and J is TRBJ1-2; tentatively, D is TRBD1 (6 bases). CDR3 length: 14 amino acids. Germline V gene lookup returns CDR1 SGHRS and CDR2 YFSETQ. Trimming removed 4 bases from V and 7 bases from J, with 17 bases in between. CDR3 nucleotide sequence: TGCGCCAGCAGCGGAACACAGGGATTCGGTGGCTACACCTTC. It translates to CASSGTQGFGGYTF.

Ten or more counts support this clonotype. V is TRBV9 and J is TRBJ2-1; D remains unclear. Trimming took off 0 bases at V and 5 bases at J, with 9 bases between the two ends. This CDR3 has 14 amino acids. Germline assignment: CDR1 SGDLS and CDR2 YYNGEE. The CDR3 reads CASSVGWDDNEQFF. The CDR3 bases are TGTGCCAGCAGCGTAGGATGGGATGACAATGAGCAGTTCTTC.

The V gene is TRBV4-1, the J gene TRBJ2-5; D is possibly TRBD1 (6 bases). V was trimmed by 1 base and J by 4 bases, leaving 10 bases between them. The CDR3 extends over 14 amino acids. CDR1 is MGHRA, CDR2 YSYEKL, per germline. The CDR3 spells CASSQGGGRETQYF. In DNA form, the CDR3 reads TGCGCCAGCAGCCAAGGAGGGGGTAGAGAGACCCAGTACTTC.

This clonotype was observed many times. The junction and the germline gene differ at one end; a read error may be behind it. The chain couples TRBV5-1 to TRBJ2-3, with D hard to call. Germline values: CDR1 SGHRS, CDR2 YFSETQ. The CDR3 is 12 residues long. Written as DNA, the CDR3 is TGCGCCAGCAGTTTGGGGTTCACCCCGCAGTATTTT. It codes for CASSLGFTPQYF.

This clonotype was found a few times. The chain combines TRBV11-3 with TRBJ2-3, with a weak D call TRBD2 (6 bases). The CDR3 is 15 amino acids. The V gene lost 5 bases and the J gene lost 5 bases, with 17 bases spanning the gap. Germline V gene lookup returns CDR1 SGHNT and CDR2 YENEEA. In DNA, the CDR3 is TGTGCCAGCAGCCCCGGTGGCGGGAACGTAGATACGCAGTATTTT. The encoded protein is CASSPGGGNVDTQYF.

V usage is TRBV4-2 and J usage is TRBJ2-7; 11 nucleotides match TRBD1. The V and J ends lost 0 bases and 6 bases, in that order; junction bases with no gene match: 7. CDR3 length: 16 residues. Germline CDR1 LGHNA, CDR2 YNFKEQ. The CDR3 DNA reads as TGTGCCAGCAGCCAAGAAAGGAGGGACAGGGGGTCCGAGCAGTACTTC. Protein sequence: CASSQERRDRGSEQYF.

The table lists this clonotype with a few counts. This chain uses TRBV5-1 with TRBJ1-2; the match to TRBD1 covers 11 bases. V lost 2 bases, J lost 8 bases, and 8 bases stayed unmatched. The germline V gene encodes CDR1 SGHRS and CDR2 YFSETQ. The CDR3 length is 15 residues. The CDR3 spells CASSFRTGGSGGYTF. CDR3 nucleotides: TGCGCCAGCAGCTTCCGGACAGGGGGCTCGGGGGGCTACACCTTC.

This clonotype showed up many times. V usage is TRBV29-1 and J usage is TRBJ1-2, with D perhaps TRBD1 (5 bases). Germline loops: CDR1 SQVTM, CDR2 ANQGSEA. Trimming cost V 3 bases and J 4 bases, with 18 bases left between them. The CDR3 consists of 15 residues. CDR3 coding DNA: TGCAGCGTTGACCGGGCTTTGGGGCCAAGCTATGGCTACACCTTC. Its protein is CSVDRALGPSYGYTF.

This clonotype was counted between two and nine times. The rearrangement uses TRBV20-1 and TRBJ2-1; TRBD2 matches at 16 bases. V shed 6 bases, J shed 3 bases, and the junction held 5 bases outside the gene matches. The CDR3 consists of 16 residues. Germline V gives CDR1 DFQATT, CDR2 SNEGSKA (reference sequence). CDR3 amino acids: CSATGTSGRGYNEQFF. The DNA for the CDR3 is TGCAGTGCCACCGGGACTAGCGGGAGGGGCTACAATGAGCAGTTCTTC.

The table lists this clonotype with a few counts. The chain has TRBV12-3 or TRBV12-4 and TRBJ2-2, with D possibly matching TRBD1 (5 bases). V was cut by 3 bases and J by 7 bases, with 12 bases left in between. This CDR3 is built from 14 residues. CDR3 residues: CASSFPRAGGELFF. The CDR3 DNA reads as TGTGCCAGCAGTTTCCCCAGGGCCGGCGGGGAGCTGTTTTTT.